The clone carrying this T cell receptor beta chain was observed once. Its antigen remains unidentified. These data are taken from a study of T cell responses to AZD1222 COVID-19 vaccine. Study-wide points: Recipients of AZD1222 seropositive at baseline numbered only five or six. Repertoires were collected only later (after the peak T cell response had occurred). A mostly white British donor set with more females was recruited, and clonal diversity was possibly underestimated.

Sequencing was performed with immunoSEQ multiplex PCR; in TCRdb, only in-frame clones are kept and a portion is missing. The repertoire holds tens of thousands of clones, with 85% to 90% as singletons. CDR1 is SGHNT and CDR2 is YYREEE in the germline V gene (reference sequence). The length of the CDR3 is 15 residues. V lost 0 bases to trimming and J lost 4 bases, with 10 bases between them. The sample consisted of peripheral blood, taken 28 days after the second AZD1222 dose. The rearrangement links TRBV5-4 to TRBJ1-4; D unresolved. The TCR sequence derives from an adult who received the AZD1222 COVID-19 vaccine. CDR3 protein: CASSLGSGSNEKLFF. The CDR3, as DNA: TGTGCCAGCAGCTTGGGTTCGGGGAGTAATGAAAAACTGTTTTTT.